One sample yielded the 10 T cell receptor beta chains listed below, sequenced in a study of graft-versus-host responses after intestinal transplantation. No antigens are known for them. Repertoires were generated with immunoSEQ multiplex PCR, while TCRdb's copy carries only in-frame clones and drops some. The data contain tens of thousands of clones, 85% to 95% of them singletons. The sequences come from unstimulated CD8+ T cells sorted from spleen or lymph node cells, collected before intestinal transplant. These receptors were collected from a human donor who received an intestinal transplant.

V and J are TRBV7-9 and TRBJ2-1; D is uncertain. Between the trimmed V and J ends, which lost 0 bases and 5 bases, there was a span of 11 bases. CDR1 and CDR2 (germline): SEHNR, FQNEAQ (reference sequence). The CDR3 is 15 residues long. CDR3 amino acids: CASSLAVIPDNEQFF. The CDR3 DNA follows: TGTGCCAGCAGCTTAGCGGTAATACCCGACAATGAGCAGTTCTTC. The whole variable domain, filled in from reference TRBV7-9 and TRBJ2-1, reads DTGVSQNPRHKITKRGQNVTFRCDPISEHNRLYWYRQTLGQGPEFLTYFQNEAQLEKSRLLSDRFSAERPKGSFSTLEIQRTEQGDSAMYLCASSLAVIPDNEQFFGPGTRLTVL.

In this sample, this clone turned up once. The chain is built from TRBV5-1 and TRBJ2-1; D not certain. Germline lookup yields CDR1 SGHRS and CDR2 YFSETQ. Trimming cost V 4 bases and J 8 bases, with 16 bases left between them. There are 14 residues in the CDR3. The CDR3 spells CASSPVSQVDEQFF. CDR3 nucleotides: TGCGCCAGCAGCCCCGTTAGCCAGGTCGATGAGCAGTTCTTC.

The chain employs TRBV15 and TRBJ2-4, with 9 bases aligning to TRBD2. Germline CDR1 LNHNV, CDR2 YYDKDF (reference sequence). The CDR3 loop spans 19 amino acids. V dropped 0 bases and J dropped 2; count of bases not matched to a gene: 11. The CDR3 DNA follows: TGTGCCACCAGCAGAGATTCGGCGGGAGGGCCCTCTACCAAAAACATTCAGTACTTC. This codes for CATSRDSAGGPSTKNIQYF.

The chain employs TRBV9 and TRBJ2-1; D possibly matches TRBD1 or TRBD2 (6 bases each). V lost 0 bases and J 8 bases, leaving 9 bases between the germline ends. The CDR3 is made up of 13 amino acids. Germline loops: CDR1 SGDLS, CDR2 YYNGEE. The CDR3 DNA reads TGTGCCAGCAGCGTAGATAGGGGGGATGAGCAGTTCTTC. Its translation: CASSVDRGDEQFF.

The chain is built from TRBV25-1 and TRBJ2-1; TRBD2 matches 8 bases. After removal of 6 bases from V and 10 bases from J, the junction contained 5 bases not matched to a gene. This CDR3 region has 12 residues. The germline V gene has CDR1 MGHDK and CDR2 SYGVNS. Here the CDR3 DNA reads TGTGCCAGCAGCCGGGGGGGGCGGGAGCAGTTCTTC. Amino acids: CASSRGGREQFF. The full variable domain, its missing parts supplied by reference TRBV25-1 and TRBJ2-1, is EADIYQTPRYLVIGTGKKITLECSQTMGHDKMYWYQQDPGMELHLIHYSYGVNSTEKGDLSSESTVSRIRTEHFPLTLESARPSHTSQYLCASSRGGREQFFGPGTRLTVL.

CDR3 protein: CASTPDGDSYEQYF. The CDR3 DNA follows: TGTGCCAGCACCCCGGACGGGGACTCCTACGAGCAGTACTTC. V gene TRBV27 combines with J gene TRBJ2-7; D possibly corresponds to TRBD2 (5 bases). There are 14 residues in the CDR3. The ends were cut back, 7 bases at V and 0 bases at J, with 13 bases in the middle. The germline V gene has CDR1 MNHEY and CDR2 SMNVEV (reference sequence).

The chain has TRBV27 and TRBJ1-4, with D maybe TRBD1 (5 bases). This CDR3 comprises 14 residues. The V gene lost 6 bases and the J gene lost 0 bases, with 8 bases spanning the gap. Germline V gene sequence: CDR1 MNHEY, CDR2 SMNVEV (reference sequence). In DNA form, the CDR3 reads TGTGCCAGCAGGACAGATGCAACTAATGAAAAACTGTTTTTT. Residues: CASRTDATNEKLFF.

This chain uses TRBV27 with TRBJ2-5; no clear D gene. Germline V gene lookup returns CDR1 MNHEY and CDR2 SMNVEV (reference sequence). With 4 bases removed from V and 2 bases from J, the gap between germline ends came to 14 bases. The CDR3 spans 15 residues. This CDR3 reads CASSWGYSIQETQYF. Here the CDR3 DNA reads TGTGCCAGCAGTTGGGGTTATTCGATTCAAGAGACCCAGTACTTC.

The chain employs TRBV20-1 and TRBJ1-1; D is uncertain. The CDR3 runs to 11 residues. Looked up from germline, CDR1 is DFQATT and CDR2 is SNEGSKA (reference sequence). V was clipped by 6 bases and J by 5 bases, with 10 bases between them. CDR3 DNA: TGCAGTGCCCCGTACCGGACTGAAGCTTTCTTT. Amino acids: CSAPYRTEAFF.

CDR3 nucleotides: TGTGCCAGCAGCTTAGCGGCATCCCGTCCTAGCACAGATACGCAGTATTTT. It is translated as CASSLAASRPSTDTQYF. V gene TRBV7-8 combines with J gene TRBJ2-3, with D hard to call. This CDR3 is 17 amino acids long. Germline loops: CDR1 SGHVS, CDR2 FQNEAQ. V was pared by 0 bases and J by 0 bases, with 13 bases between. The full variable domain, in which reference TRBV7-8 and TRBJ2-3 provide the parts outside the CDR3, is GAGVSQSPRYKVAKRGQDVALRCDPISGHVSLFWYQQALGQGPEFLTYFQNEAQLDKSGLPSDRFFAERPEGSVSTLKIQRTQQEDSAVYLCASSLAASRPSTDTQYFGPGTRLTVL.